This T cell receptor beta chain comes out of a study of blood T cells in healthy people across ages. Findings and limits, study-wide: Calculation of diversity from one million T cells yielded estimates considered to be underestimates. More naive CD4+ cells and higher diversity were found in long-lived than in aged donors.

This CDR3 has 15 amino acids. Germline-derived CDR1 and CDR2 are SGHRS and YFSETQ. V was trimmed by 1 base and J by 8 bases, leaving 15 bases between them. This clonotype was seen only a few times. No antigen is known for it. PCR was performed a second time for about 7 to 11 cycles using a sample-barcoded 5' primer and a J-beta primer mix. TCRdb independently ran MiXCR on the 5' RACE reads; one entry per CDR3 protein. The sample lists some 800,000 distinct CDR3 sequences; more than 20% were seen once. Another study also made use of these data, one on T cells of mothers and their children. From that study: About 6 children and their three healthy Caucasian mothers were the donors. RNA extracted was entirely used for cDNA synthesis, approximately 1.6 ug per 15 ul.

The TCR sequence derives from a boy aged 5 to 17 in good health. The chain employs TRBV5-1 and TRBJ1-4, with D perhaps matching TRBD1 (5 bases). Material: blood. The DNA for the CDR3 is TGCGCCAGCAGCTTGTGGGGGAACCAGGGAGAAAAACTGTTTTTT. Encoded protein: CASSLWGNQGEKLFF.